Below, one TCR beta chain is given with its context. Produced via immunoSEQ multiplex PCR; TCRdb's table is partial and in-frame only. The table shows about 480,000 clones, with 88% occurring only once. The data belong to a study of blood T cell repertoires in COVID-19. About the research overall: From T cells, B-cell-depleted T cells, or PBMCs came the material, which was cDNA or gDNA.

The CDR3 runs to 14 residues. Per the germline V gene, CDR1 is SGHNT and CDR2 is YYREEE (reference sequence). V lost 1 base and J lost 7, with 11 bases in between. The chain carries TRBV5-4 and TRBJ2-2; D uncertain. The sequenced material came from PBMCs or T cells enriched from blood (not recorded which). The clonotype was recovered from an older woman who had recovered from COVID-19. In DNA, the CDR3 is TGTGCCAGCAGCTTGTGGAGTGAGGTCGGGGAGCTGTTTTTT. Amino acids: CASSLWSEVGELFF.